This T cell receptor (beta chain) was identified in a study of blood T cells in healthy people across ages. As concerns this clonotype: Antigen specificity is unknown.

Regarding the study as a whole: Long-lived donors carried more naive CD4+ cells and greater diversity than aged donors.

The germline V gene encodes CDR1 SGHDN and CDR2 FVKESK. The V end was cut by 1 base, the J end by 7 bases, with 20 bases between. This CDR3 has 16 amino acids. A second PCR, run for about 6 to 12 cycles, used a sample-barcoded 5' primer plus a J-beta primer mix. TCRdb analysed the 5' RACE reads with MiXCR anew, one entry per CDR3 protein. The table includes approximately 680,000 distinct CDR3 sequences, about 34% detected once. Sequenced: blood. This clonotype originated in a woman older than 75 in good health. This sequence joins TRBV14 and TRBJ2-7; a weak D match, TRBD2 (7 bases). The CDR3 nucleotides are TGTGCCAGCAGCCAAGCGGGGGGACACTATTACAATGAGCAGTACTTC. As protein: CASSQAGGHYYNEQYF.